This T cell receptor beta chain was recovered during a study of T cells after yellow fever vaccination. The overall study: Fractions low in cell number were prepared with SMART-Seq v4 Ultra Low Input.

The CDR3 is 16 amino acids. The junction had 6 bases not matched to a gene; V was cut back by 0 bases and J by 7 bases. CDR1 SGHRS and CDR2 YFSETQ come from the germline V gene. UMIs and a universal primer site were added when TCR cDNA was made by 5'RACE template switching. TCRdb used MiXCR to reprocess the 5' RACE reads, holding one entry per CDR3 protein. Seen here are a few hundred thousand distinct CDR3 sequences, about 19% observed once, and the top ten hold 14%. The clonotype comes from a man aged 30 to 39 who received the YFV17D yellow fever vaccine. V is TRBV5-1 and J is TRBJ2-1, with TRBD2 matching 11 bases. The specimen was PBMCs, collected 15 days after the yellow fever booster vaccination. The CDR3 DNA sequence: TGCGCCAGCAGCTTGGACGGGACTAGCGGAGGAAATGAGCAGTTCTTC. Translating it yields CASSLDGTSGGNEQFF.